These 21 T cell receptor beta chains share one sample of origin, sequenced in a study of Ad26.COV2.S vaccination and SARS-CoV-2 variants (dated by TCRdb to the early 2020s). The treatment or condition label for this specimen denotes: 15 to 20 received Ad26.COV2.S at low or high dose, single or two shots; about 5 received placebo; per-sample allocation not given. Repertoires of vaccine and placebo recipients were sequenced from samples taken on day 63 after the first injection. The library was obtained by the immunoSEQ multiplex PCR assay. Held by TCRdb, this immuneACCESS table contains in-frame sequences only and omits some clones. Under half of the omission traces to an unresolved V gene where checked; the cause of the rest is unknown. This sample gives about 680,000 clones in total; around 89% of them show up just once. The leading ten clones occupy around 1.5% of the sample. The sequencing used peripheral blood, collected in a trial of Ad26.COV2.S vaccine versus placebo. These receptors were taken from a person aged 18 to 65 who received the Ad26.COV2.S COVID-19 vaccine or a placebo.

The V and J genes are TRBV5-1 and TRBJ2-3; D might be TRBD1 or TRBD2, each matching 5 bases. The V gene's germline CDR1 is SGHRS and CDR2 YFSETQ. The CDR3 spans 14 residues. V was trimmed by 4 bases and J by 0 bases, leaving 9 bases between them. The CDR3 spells CASSPGTSTDTQYF. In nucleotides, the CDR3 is TGCGCCAGCAGCCCCGGGACCAGCACAGATACGCAGTATTTT.

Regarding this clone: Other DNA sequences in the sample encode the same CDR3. In DNA form, the CDR3 reads TGTGCCAGCAGCCAAGGGGATCAGCCCCAGCATTTT. Translated, it gives CASSQGDQPQHF. V gene TRBV3-1 (or the pseudogene TRBV3-2) combines with J gene TRBJ1-5; unclear D gene. Trimming shortened V by 1 base and J by 5 bases, and 3 bases separated the two germline ends. This CDR3 is 12 amino acids long. CDR1 is LGHDT and CDR2 is YNNKEL in the germline V gene (reference sequence).

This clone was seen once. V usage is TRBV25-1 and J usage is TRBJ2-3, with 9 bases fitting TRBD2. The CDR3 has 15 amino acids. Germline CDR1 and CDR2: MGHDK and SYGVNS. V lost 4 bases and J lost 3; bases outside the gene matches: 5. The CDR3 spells CASSVEAGGTDTQYF. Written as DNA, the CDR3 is TGTGCCAGCAGTGTCGAAGCGGGGGGTACAGATACGCAGTATTTT.

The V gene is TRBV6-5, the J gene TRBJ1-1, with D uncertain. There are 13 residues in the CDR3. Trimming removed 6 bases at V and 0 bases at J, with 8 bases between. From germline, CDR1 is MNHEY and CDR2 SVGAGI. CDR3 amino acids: CASSLIMNTEAFF. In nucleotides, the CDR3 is TGTGCCAGCAGCCTTATAATGAACACTGAAGCTTTCTTT.

As DNA, the CDR3 is TGTGCCAGCAGGACGACTAGCGGATACAATGAGCAGTTCTTC. Translation: CASRTTSGYNEQFF. The chain recombines TRBV11-2 with TRBJ2-1; TRBD2 matches 9 bases. CDR1 is SGHAT, CDR2 FQNNGV, per germline. The CDR3 is 14 residues long. The trim removed 6 bases at V and 4 bases at J, leaving 4 bases unmatched. The full variable domain, with the rest looked up from reference TRBV11-2 and TRBJ2-1, is EAGVAQSPRYKIIEKRQSVAFWCNPISGHATLYWYQQILGQGPKLLIQFQNNGVVDDSQLPKDRFSAERLKGVDSTLKIQPAKLEDSAVYLCASRTTSGYNEQFFGPGTRLTVL.

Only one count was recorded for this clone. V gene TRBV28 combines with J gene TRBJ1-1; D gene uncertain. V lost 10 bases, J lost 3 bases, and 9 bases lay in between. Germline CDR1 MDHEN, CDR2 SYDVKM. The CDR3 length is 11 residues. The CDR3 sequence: CATGEDTEAFF. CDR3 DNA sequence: TGTGCCACGGGCGAGGACACTGAAGCTTTCTTT.

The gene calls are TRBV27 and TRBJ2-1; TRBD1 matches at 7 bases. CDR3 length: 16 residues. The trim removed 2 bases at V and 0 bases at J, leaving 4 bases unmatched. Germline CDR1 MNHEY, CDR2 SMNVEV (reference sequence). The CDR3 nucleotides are TGTGCCAGCAGTTTAGTGACAGGGAACTCCTACAATGAGCAGTTCTTC. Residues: CASSLVTGNSYNEQFF.

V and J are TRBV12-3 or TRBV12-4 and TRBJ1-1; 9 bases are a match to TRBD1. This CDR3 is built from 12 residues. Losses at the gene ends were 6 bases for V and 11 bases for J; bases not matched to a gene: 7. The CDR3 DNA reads TGTGCCAGCAGCTACGGGACAGGGTTGGCTTTCTTT. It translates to CASSYGTGLAFF.

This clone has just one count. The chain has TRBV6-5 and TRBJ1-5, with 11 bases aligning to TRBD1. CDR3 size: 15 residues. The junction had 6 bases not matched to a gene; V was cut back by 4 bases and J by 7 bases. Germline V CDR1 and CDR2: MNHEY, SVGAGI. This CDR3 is CASSFGQGASQPQHF. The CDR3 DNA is TGTGCCAGCAGTTTCGGACAGGGGGCATCGCAGCCCCAGCATTTT.

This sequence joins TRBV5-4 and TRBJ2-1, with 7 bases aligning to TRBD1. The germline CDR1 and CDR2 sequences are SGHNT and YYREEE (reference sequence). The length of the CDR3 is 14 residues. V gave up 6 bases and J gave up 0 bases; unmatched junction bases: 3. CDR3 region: CASTRDSSYNEQFF. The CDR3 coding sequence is TGTGCCAGCACCCGGGACAGCTCCTACAATGAGCAGTTCTTC.

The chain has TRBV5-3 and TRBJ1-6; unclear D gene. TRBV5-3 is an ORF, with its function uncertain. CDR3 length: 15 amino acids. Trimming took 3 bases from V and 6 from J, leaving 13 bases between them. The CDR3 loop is CARSSGTATNSPLHF. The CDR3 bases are TGTGCCAGAAGCTCAGGTACAGCTACTAATTCACCCCTCCACTTT.

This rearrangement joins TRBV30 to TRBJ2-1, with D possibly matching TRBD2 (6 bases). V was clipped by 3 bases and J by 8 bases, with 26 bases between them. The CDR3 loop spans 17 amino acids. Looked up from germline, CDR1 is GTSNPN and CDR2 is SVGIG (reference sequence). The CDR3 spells CAWSPLRGSGRDYEQFF. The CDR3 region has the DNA TGTGCCTGGAGCCCTCTGCGGGGTAGCGGAAGAGACTATGAGCAGTTCTTC.

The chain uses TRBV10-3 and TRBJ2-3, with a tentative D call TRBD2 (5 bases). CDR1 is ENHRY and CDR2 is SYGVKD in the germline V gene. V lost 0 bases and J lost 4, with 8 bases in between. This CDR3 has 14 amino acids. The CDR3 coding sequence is TGTGCCATCAGTGAGTCGGGAGACCCAGATACGCAGTATTTT. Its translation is CAISESGDPDTQYF.

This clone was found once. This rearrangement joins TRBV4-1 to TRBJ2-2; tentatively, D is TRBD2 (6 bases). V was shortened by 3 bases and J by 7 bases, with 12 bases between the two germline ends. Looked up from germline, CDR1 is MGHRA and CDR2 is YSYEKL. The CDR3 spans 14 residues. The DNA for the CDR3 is TGCGCCAGCAGCCACACGGGGGTTGGCGGGGAGCTGTTTTTT. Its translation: CASSHTGVGGELFF.

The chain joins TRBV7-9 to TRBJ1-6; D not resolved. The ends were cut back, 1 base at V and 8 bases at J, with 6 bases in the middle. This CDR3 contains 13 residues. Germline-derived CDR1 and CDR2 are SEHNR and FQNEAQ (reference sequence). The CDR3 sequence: CASSLGVHSPLHF. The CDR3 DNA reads TGTGCCAGCAGCTTAGGCGTTCATTCACCCCTCCACTTT.

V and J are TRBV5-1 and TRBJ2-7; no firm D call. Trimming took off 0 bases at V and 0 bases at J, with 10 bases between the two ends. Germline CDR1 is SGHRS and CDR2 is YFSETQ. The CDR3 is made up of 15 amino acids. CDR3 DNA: TGCGCCAGCAGCTTGGGCAGCAGGAGCTCCTACGAGCAGTACTTC. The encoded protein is CASSLGSRSSYEQYF.

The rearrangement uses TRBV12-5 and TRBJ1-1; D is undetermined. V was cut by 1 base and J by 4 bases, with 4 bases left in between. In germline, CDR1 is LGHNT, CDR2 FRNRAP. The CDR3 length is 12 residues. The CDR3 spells CASGLAFTEAFF. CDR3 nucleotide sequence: TGTGCTAGTGGTTTGGCGTTCACTGAAGCTTTCTTT.

The CDR3 DNA is TGTGCCAGTACTGGGAGGGACAGGTACAACAATGAGCAGTTCTTC. This translates into CASTGRDRYNNEQFF. This chain links TRBV6-6 with TRBJ2-1, with D perhaps TRBD1 (8 bases). V was clipped by 9 bases and J by 5 bases, with 20 bases between them. This CDR3 contains 15 residues. CDR1 is MNHNY and CDR2 is SVGAGI in the germline V gene (reference sequence).

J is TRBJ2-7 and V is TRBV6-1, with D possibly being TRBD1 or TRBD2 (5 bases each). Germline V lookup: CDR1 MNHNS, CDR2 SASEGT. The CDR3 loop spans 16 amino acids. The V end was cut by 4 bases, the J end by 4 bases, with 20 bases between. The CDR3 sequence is CASSVSPGPQPYEQYF. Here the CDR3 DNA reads TGTGCCAGCAGTGTCTCCCCGGGGCCCCAACCGTACGAGCAGTACTTC.

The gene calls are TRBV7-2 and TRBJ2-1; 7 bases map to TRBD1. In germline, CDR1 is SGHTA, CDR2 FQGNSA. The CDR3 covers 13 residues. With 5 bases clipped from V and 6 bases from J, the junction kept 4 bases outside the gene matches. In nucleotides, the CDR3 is TGTGCCAGCAGCCAGGGACAGCGCAATGAGCAGTTCTTC. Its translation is CASSQGQRNEQFF.

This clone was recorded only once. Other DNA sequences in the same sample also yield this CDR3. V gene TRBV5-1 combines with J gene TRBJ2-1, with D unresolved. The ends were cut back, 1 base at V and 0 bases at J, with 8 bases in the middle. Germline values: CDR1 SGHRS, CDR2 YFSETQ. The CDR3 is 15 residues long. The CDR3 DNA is TGCGCCAGCAGCTTGACTGAAAGCTCCTACAATGAGCAGTTCTTC. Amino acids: CASSLTESSYNEQFF.